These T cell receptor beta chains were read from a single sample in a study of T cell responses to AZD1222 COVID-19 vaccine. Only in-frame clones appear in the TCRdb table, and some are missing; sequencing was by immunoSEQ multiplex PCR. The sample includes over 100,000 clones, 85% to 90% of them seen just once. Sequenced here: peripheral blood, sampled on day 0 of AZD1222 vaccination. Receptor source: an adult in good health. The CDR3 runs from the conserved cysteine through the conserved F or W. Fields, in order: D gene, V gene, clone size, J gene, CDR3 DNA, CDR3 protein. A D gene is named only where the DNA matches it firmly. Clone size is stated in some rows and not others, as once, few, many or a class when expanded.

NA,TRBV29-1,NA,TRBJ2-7,TGCAGCGTTGAAGTTGGACACCGCTCCTACGAGCAGTACTTC,CSVEVGHRSYEQYF
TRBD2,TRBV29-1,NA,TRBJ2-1,TGCAGCGTCCGACTAGCGGGAGGGCCTTTGGATGAGCAGTTCTTC,CSVRLAGGPLDEQFF
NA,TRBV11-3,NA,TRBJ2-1,TGTGCCAGCAGCTTAGCTAGCTCTGGTGAGCAGTTCTTC,CASSLASSGEQFF
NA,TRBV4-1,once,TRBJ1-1,TGCGCCAGCAGCCATGGGGGAGTAATGAACACTGAAGCTTTCTTT,CASSHGGVMNTEAFF
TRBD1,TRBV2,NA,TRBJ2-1,TGTGCCAGCAGTGATTGGGCGGGACAGGGGAATGAGCAGTTCTTC,CASSDWAGQGNEQFF
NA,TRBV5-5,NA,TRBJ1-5,TGTGCCAGCAGCGGCGACAGGCTGGGGACCCAGCCCCAGCATTTT,CASSGDRLGTQPQHF
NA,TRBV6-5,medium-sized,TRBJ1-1,TGTGCCAGCAGTTACTTGGGGGAGAACACTGAAGCTTTCTTT,CASSYLGENTEAFF
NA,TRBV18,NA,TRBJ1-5,TGTGCCAGCTCACCAGTGGCTACTATTAGTATTCAGCCCCAGCATTTT,CASSPVATISIQPQHF
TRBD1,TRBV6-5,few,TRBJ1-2,TGTGCCAGCCCCAACCCGGGACAGGGGTATGGCTACACCTTC,CASPNPGQGYGYTF
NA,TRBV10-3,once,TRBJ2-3,TGTGCCATCAGTACAGGAACTAGCACAGATACGCAGTATTTT,CAISTGTSTDTQYF
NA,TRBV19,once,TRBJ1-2,TGTGCCAGTTGGGACGTGTCCCCTAACTATGGCTACACCTTC,CASWDVSPNYGYTF
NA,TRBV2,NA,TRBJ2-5,TGTGCCAGCAGTGAGATTCGCCAAGAGACCCAGTACTTC,CASSEIRQETQYF
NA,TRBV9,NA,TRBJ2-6,TGTGCCAGCAGCGTGGGGTCTGGGGCCAACGTCCTGACTTTC,CASSVGSGANVLTF
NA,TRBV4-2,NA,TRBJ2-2,TGTGCCAGCAGCCAAGATCCATCGTTAATGTTAGGTACCGGGGAGCTGTTTTTT,CASSQDPSLMLGTGELFF
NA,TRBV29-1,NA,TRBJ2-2,TGCAGCGGTTCCGGGACACCGAACACCGGGGAGCTGTTTTTT,CSGSGTPNTGELFF
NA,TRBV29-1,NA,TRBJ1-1,TGCAGCGTTAAAACAGGGAACACTGAAGCTTTCTTT,CSVKTGNTEAFF
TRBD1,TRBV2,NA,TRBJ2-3,TGTGCCAGCAGGGGGACAGGGCCACTCACAGATACGCAGTATTTT,CASRGTGPLTDTQYF
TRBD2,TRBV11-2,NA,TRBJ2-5,TGTGCCAGCAGCCCCCTAGCGGGCTACCAAGAGACCCAGTACTTC,CASSPLAGYQETQYF
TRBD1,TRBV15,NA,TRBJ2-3,TGTGCCACCAGCAGAGGGGCCGGGACAGGGGCAGATACGCAGTATTTT,CATSRGAGTGADTQYF
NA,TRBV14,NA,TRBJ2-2,TGTGCCAGCAGCCAAGAACGGAACACCGGGGAGCTGTTTTTT,CASSQERNTGELFF
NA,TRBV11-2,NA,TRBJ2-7,TGTGCCAGCAGCTTAGATGCGGGCTCGTCCTACGAGCAGTACTTC,CASSLDAGSSYEQYF
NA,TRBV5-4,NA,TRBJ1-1,TGTGCCAGCAGCTTGGGGGGGCAGATGAACACTGAAGCTTTCTTT,CASSLGGQMNTEAFF
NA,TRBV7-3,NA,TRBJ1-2,TGTGCCAGCAGCTTAGGTGGGGGCGAGGGCTATGGCTACACCTTC,CASSLGGGEGYGYTF
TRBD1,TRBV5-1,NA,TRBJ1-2,TGCGCCAGCAGCTTGGGTGGACAGGGAGGAGGCTACACCTTC,CASSLGGQGGGYTF
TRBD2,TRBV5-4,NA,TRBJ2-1,TGTGCCAGCAGCTTGGCCCTAGCGGGCTCCTACAATGAGCAGTTCTTC,CASSLALAGSYNEQFF
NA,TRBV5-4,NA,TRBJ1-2,TGTGCCAGCAGCTTCGGCTCCGGTCTCCGGGATTCCTATGGCTACACCTTC,CASSFGSGLRDSYGYTF
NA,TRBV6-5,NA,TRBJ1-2,TGTGCCAGCAGAACAGAGGGGGGGAGCACCTTC,CASRTEGGSTF
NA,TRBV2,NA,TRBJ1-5,TGTGCCAGCAGTGCCATTAATGGGGATCAGCCCCAGCATTTT,CASSAINGDQPQHF
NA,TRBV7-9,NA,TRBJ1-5,TGTGCCAGCAGCCCGGAAGGGAATCAGCCCCAGCATTTT,CASSPEGNQPQHF
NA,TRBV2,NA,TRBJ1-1,TGTGCCAGTCTGACGGGCCTCACTGAAGCTTTCTTT,CASLTGLTEAFF
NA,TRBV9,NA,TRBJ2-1,TGTGCCAGCAGCGTAGAGGGCAACTACAATGAGCAGTTCTTC,CASSVEGNYNEQFF
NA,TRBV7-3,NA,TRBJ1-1,TGTGCCAGCAGCTTAACGGCGGGGAACACTGAAGCTTTCTTT,CASSLTAGNTEAFF
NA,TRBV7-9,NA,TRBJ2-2,TGTGCCGGCTGCCAGGCAGGGGGGACCGGGGAGCTGTTTTTT,CAGCQAGGTGELFF
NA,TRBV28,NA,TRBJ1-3,TGTGCCAGCAGTTTATACACCCTTCCACTGAGCTCTGGAAACACCATATATTTT,CASSLYTLPLSSGNTIYF
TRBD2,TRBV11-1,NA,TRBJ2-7,TGTGCCAGCAGCTTAAGCGGGAGGGCTCCCTACGAGCAGTACTTC,CASSLSGRAPYEQYF
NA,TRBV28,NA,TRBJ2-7,TGTGCCAGCAGTTCATACGGTAGCGAGCAGTACTTC,CASSSYGSEQYF
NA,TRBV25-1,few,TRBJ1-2,TGTGCCAGCAGCAGTGAAGGGAGGGGGGGGCTTGGCTACACCTTC,CASSSEGRGGLGYTF
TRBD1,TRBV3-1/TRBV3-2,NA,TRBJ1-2,TGTGCCAGCAGCCCCTGGACAGGGGTGGCCTCCTATGGCTACACCTTC,CASSPWTGVASYGYTF
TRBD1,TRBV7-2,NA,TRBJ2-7,TGTGCCAGCAGCTTGGGACAGCCTCCCTACGAGCAGTACTTC,CASSLGQPPYEQYF
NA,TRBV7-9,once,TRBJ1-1,TGTGCCAGCAGCTTGGACAGCGGCACTGAAGCTTTCTTT,CASSLDSGTEAFF
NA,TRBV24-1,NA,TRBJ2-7,TGTGCCACCAGTGCAGGACTTTACGAGCAGTACTTC,CATSAGLYEQYF
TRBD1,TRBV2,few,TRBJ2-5,TGTGCCAGCAGCTCGGACAGGGGTGAAGAGACCCAGTACTTC,CASSSDRGEETQYF